This T cell receptor (beta chain) was identified in a study of response to subunit inactivated influenza vaccine. Whole-study findings and limits: Authors suggested seasonal influenza vaccinations each recruit few new T cells.

V dropped 3 bases and J dropped 7; count of bases not matched to a gene: 5. The CDR3 length is 13 residues. The germline V gene encodes CDR1 MNHEY and CDR2 SMNVEV (reference sequence). TCRdb analysed the RT-PCR reads with MiXCR anew, one entry per CDR3 protein. The data contain under 200,000 distinct CDR3 sequences, around 9.9% of them singletons. As regards this clonotype: Its antigen is undetermined.

This specimen was non-naive T cells sorted from PBMCs, taken roughly 46 days after vaccination. The genes are TRBV27 and TRBJ1-1, with 7 nucleotides matching TRBD1. This clonotype was obtained from a man in his fifties who received an inactivated influenza vaccine. Here the CDR3 reads CASSFRGPGEAFF. The DNA for the CDR3 is TGTGCCAGCAGTTTTAGGGGGCCGGGTGAAGCTTTCTTT.